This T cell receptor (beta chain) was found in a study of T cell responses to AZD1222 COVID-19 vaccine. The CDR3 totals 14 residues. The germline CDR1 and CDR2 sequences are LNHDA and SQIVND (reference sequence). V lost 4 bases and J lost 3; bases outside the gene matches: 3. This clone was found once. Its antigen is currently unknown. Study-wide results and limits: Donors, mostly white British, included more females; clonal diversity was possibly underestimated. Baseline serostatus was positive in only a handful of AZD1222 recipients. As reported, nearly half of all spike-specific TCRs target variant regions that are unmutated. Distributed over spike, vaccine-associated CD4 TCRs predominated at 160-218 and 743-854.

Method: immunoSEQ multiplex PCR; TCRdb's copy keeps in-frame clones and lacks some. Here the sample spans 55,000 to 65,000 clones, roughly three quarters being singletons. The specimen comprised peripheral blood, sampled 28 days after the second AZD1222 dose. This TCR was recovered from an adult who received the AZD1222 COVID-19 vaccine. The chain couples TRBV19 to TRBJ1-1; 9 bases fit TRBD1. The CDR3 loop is CASSKRDRDTEAFF. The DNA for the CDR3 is TGTGCCAGTAGTAAACGGGACAGGGACACTGAAGCTTTCTTT.